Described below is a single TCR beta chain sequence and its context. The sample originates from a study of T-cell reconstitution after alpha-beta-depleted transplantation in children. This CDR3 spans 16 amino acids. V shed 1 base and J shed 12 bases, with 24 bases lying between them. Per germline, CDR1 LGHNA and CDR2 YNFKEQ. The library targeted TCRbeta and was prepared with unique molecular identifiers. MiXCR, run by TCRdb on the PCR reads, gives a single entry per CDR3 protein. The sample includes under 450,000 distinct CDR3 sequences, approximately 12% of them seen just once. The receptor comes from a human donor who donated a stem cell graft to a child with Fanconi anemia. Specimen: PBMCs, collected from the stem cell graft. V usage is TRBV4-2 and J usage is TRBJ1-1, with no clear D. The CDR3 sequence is CASSQVVGSFSPESFF. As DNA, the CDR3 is TGTGCCAGCAGCCAAGTTGTAGGCAGTTTCTCCCCTGAGTCTTTCTTT.